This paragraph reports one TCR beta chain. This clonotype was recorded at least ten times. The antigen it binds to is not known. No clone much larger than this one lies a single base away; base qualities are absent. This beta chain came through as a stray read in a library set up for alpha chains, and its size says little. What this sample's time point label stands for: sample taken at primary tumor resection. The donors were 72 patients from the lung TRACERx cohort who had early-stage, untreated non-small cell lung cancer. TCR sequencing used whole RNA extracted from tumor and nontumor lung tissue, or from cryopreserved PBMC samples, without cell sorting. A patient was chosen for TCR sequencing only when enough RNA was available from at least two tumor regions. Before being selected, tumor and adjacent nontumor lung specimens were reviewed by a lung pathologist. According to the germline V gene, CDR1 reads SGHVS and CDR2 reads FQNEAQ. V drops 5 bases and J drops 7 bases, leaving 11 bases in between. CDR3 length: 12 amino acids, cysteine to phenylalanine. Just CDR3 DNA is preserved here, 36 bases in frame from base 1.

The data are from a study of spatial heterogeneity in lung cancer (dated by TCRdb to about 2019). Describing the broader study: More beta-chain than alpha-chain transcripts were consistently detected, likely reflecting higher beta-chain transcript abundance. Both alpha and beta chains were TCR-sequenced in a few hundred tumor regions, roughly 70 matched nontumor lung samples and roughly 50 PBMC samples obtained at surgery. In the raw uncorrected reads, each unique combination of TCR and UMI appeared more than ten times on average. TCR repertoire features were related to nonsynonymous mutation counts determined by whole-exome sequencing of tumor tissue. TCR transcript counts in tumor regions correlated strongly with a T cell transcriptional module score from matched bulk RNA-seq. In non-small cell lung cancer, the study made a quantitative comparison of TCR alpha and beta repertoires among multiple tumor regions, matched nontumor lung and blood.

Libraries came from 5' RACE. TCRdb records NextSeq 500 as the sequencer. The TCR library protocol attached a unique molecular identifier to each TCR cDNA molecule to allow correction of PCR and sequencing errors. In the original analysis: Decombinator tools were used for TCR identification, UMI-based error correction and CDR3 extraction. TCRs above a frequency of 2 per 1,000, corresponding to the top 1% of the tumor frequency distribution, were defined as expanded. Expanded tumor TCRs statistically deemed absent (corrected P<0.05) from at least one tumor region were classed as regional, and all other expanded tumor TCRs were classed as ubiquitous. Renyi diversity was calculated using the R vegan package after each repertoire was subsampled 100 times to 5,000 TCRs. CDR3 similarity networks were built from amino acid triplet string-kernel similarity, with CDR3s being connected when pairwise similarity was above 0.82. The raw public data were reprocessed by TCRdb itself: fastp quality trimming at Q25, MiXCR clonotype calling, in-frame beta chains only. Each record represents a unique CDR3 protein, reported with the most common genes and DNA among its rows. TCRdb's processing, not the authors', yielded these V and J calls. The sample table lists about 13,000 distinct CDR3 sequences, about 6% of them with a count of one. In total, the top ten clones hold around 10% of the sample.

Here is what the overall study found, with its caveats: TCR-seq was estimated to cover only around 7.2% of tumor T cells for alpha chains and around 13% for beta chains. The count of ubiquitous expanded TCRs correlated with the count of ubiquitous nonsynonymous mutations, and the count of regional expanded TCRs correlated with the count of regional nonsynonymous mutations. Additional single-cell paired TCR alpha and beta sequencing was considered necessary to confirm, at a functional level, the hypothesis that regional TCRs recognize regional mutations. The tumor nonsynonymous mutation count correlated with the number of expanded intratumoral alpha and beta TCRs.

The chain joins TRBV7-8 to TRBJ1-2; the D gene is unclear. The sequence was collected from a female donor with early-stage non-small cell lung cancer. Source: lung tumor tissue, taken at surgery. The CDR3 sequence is CASSPVSSGYTF. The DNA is TGTGCCAGCAGCCCGGTCTCCAGTGGCTACACCTTC.